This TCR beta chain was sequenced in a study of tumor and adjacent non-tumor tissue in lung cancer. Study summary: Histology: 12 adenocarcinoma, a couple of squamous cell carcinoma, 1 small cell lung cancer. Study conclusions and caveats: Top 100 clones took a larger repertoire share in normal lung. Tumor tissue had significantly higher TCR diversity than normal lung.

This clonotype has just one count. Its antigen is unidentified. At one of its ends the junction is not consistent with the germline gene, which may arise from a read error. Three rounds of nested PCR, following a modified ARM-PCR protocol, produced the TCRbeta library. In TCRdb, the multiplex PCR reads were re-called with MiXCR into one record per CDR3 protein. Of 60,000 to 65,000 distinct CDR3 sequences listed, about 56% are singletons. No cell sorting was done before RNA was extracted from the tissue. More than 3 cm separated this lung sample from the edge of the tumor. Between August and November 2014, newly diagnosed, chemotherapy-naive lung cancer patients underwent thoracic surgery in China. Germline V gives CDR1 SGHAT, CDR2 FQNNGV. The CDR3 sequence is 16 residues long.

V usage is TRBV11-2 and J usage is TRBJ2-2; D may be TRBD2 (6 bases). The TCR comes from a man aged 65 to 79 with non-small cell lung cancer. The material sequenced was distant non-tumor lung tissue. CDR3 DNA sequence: TGTGCCAGCAGTTTAGATCGACGAGCCTCGGCCGGGGGGCTGTTTTTT. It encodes CASSLDRRASAGGLFF.